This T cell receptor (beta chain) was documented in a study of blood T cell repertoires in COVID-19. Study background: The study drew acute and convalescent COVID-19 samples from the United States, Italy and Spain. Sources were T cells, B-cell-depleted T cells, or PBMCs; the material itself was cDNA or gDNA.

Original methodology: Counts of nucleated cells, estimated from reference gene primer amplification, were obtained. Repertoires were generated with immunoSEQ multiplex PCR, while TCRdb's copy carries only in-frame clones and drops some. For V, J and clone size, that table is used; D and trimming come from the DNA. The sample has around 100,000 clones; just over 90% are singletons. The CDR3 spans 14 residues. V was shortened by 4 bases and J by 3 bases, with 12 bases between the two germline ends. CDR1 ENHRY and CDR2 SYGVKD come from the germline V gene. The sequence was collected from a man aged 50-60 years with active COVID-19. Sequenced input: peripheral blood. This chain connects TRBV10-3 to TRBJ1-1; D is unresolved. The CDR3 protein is CAISASQLYTEAFF. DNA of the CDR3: TGTGCCATCAGTGCCTCACAGCTTTACACTGAAGCTTTCTTT.